This TCR beta chain stems from a study of long-term antiretroviral therapy in people with HIV. Findings of the study overall: The range of CDR3 lengths in HIV repertoires proved narrower than that found in controls. Drawn between the mid-2000s and the late 2010s, the blood was possibly obtained under older ART regimens.

About this clone: Its specificity is not known.

It was version v3.0 of the immunoSEQ assay that was run at survey level. Profiled with immunoSEQ multiplex PCR; TCRdb holds only in-frame clones, not every one. The data hold about 21,000 clones, with 87% observed a single time. Germline CDR1 is PRHDT and CDR2 is FYEKMQ (reference sequence). The CDR3 loop spans 15 amino acids. J lost 8 bases, V lost 4 bases, and 9 bases had no gene match. At minimum, one pre-ART and two post-ART PBMC samples were obtained from each donor. The clonotype originates from a man aged 18 to 29 with HIV. The chain employs TRBV13 and TRBJ2-1; 9 bases map to TRBD2. The sequencing used unsorted PBMCs, collected 0.2 years before starting antiretroviral therapy. The CDR3 protein is CASSSGTSWGDEQFF. CDR3 nucleotide sequence: TGTGCCAGCAGCTCGGGGACTAGCTGGGGCGATGAGCAGTTCTTC. Combining the CDR3 with reference TRBV13 and TRBJ2-1 gives the whole variable domain AAGVIQSPRHLIKEKRETATLKCYPIPRHDTVYWYQQGPGQDPQFLISFYEKMQSDKGSIPDRFSAQQFSDYHSELNMSSLELGDSALYFCASSSGTSWGDEQFFGPGTRLTVL.